A single sample is the source of the 21 T cell receptor beta chains below, sequenced in a study of CD8+ T cells in alopecia areata. Extraction and reverse transcription of RNA yielded cDNA as the sequencing template. Sequenced by immunoSEQ multiplex PCR; TCRdb stores in-frame clones only, minus some. The repertoire includes almost 250,000 clones, under 70% of them detected once, and around 1.2% sits in the top ten. The sequencing here drew on CD4+ T cells sorted from blood, taken at week 0. These receptor sequences come from a human donor with alopecia areata.

V usage is TRBV7-9 and J usage is TRBJ2-2; the D is unclear. V was trimmed by 3 bases and J by 7 bases, leaving 3 bases between them. Germline CDR1 SEHNR, CDR2 FQNEAQ (reference sequence). The CDR3 is made up of 11 amino acids. The chain's CDR3 is CASSFGGELFF. Here the CDR3 DNA reads TGTGCCAGCAGCTTCGGCGGGGAGCTGTTTTTT. The variable domain in full, with the rest retrieved from reference TRBV7-9 and TRBJ2-2, is DTGVSQNPRHKITKRGQNVTFRCDPISEHNRLYWYRQTLGQGPEFLTYFQNEAQLEKSRLLSDRFSAERPKGSFSTLEIQRTEQGDSAMYLCASSFGGELFFGEGSRLTVL.

V and J are TRBV7-2 and TRBJ2-3, with TRBD1 matching over 9 bases. Trimming cost V 5 bases and J 2 bases; bases outside gene matches: 2. Germline V CDR1 and CDR2: SGHTA, FQGNSA. This CDR3 comprises 14 residues. The CDR3 protein is CASSRDRATDTQYF. The CDR3 nucleotides read TGTGCCAGCAGCCGGGACAGGGCCACAGATACGCAGTATTTT.

The V and J genes are TRBV30 and TRBJ2-3, with D perhaps matching TRBD2 (5 bases). Germline values: CDR1 GTSNPN, CDR2 SVGIG (reference sequence). Trimming stripped 0 bases from V and 10 bases from J, with 14 bases between. The CDR3 is 13 amino acids. CDR3 region: CAWSVTASNSQYF. The CDR3 DNA follows: TGTGCCTGGAGTGTAACGGCTAGCAATTCGCAGTATTTT. Full variable domain (missing parts from reference TRBV30 and TRBJ2-3): SQTIHQWPATLVQPVGSPLSLECTVEGTSNPNLYWYRQAAGRGLQLLFYSVGIGQISSEVPQNLSASRPQDRQFILSSKKLLLSDSGFYLCAWSVTASNSQYFGPGTRLTVL.

The chain combines TRBV30 with TRBJ2-2; D might be TRBD1 (6 bases). The CDR3 is 12 residues long. Trimming stripped 4 bases from V and 7 bases from J, with 10 bases between. Germline CDR1 GTSNPN, CDR2 SVGIG (reference sequence). The CDR3 bases are TGTGCCTGGATTCGAGGGGGCGGGGAGCTGTTTTTT. Translating it yields CAWIRGGGELFF.

This clone has a handful of counts. V and J are TRBV4-3 and TRBJ1-1; D may be TRBD1 (5 bases). From germline, CDR1 is LGHNA and CDR2 YSLEER. The CDR3 has 15 amino acids. V lost 0 bases, J lost 4 bases, and 12 bases lay in between. The CDR3 sequence is CASSQDLRGGTEAFF. The CDR3, as DNA: TGCGCCAGCAGCCAAGATCTTAGGGGTGGCACTGAAGCTTTCTTT.

The chain joins TRBV30 to TRBJ2-7, with 7 nucleotides matching TRBD2. CDR3 length equals 14 residues. Germline V gives CDR1 GTSNPN, CDR2 SVGIG (reference sequence). V trimming: 3 bases; J trimming: 2 bases; junction bases outside the gene matches: 7. DNA for the CDR3: TGTGCCTGGAGGGAGACCGGGACTACCTACGAGCAGTACTTC. Its translation is CAWRETGTTYEQYF.

CDR3 amino acids: CASSLGRVQETQYF. The CDR3, as DNA: TGCGCCAGCAGCTTGGGGAGGGTCCAAGAGACCCAGTACTTC. This chain connects TRBV5-1 to TRBJ2-5; perhaps TRBD2 as D (6 bases). Germline CDR1 SGHRS, CDR2 YFSETQ. The V and J ends lost 0 bases and 1 base respectively, with 7 bases between them. The CDR3 runs to 14 residues.

V usage is TRBV12-5 and J usage is TRBJ2-5; TRBD1 or TRBD2 may be the D gene (6 bases each). V was clipped by 8 bases and J by 3 bases, with 16 bases between them. Germline assignment: CDR1 LGHNT and CDR2 FRNRAP. CDR3 length: 14 residues. The CDR3 DNA follows: TGTGCTAGTTCGTCGGGGGCCCGGGAAGAGACCCAGTACTTC. Protein product: CASSSGAREETQYF.

The rearrangement links TRBV11-2 to TRBJ2-1; the match to TRBD2 covers 8 bases. V was pared by 1 base and J by 10 bases, with 9 bases of the junction left unmatched. Germline CDR1 and CDR2: SGHAT and FQNNGV. There are 15 residues in the CDR3. The CDR3 coding sequence is TGTGCCAGCAGCTTAGGGATAGCGGGGAGGTGGGAGCAGTTCTTC. This sequence encodes CASSLGIAGRWEQFF.

The chain has TRBV14 and TRBJ1-1; D gene unclear. The CDR3 covers 12 residues. V lost 1 base and J lost 7, with 7 bases in between. Germline V gives CDR1 SGHDN, CDR2 FVKESK. In nucleotides, the CDR3 is TGTGCCAGCAGCCAAGGACACCTTGAAGCTTTCTTT. The encoded protein is CASSQGHLEAFF.

The chain carries TRBV7-8 and TRBJ2-3, with D possibly called TRBD1 or TRBD2 (5 bases each). The CDR3 is 13 residues long. Germline assignment: CDR1 SGHVS and CDR2 FQNEAQ. The V and J ends lost 6 bases and 4 bases respectively, with 11 bases between them. In DNA form, the CDR3 reads TGTGCCAGCAGTAACCGAGGGGCAGATACGCAGTATTTT. Its protein is CASSNRGADTQYF.

The rearrangement links TRBV5-6 to TRBJ2-4; D remains ambiguous. Germline loops: CDR1 SGHDT, CDR2 YYEEEE. Trimming shortened V by 3 bases and J by 15 bases, and 16 bases separated the two germline ends. CDR3 size: 12 residues. In DNA form, the CDR3 reads TGTGCCAGCAGCTCCGCCTCATACGAGCGGTACTTC. It is translated as CASSSASYERYF.

This chain uses TRBV18 with TRBJ1-2; 10 nucleotides align to TRBD1. There are 15 residues in the CDR3. V trimming: 2 bases; J trimming: 5 bases; junction bases outside the gene matches: 5. Germline CDR1 and CDR2: KGHSH and LQKENI. The CDR3 sequence is CASSPKLGQGYGYTF. CDR3 coding DNA: TGTGCCAGCTCACCAAAATTGGGACAGGGGTATGGCTACACCTTC.

The V and J genes are TRBV25-1 and TRBJ1-1, with a possible D match to TRBD1 (6 bases). Deletions cut 5 bases from V and 0 bases from J, with 19 bases between. This CDR3 contains 17 residues. Germline V lookup: CDR1 MGHDK, CDR2 SYGVNS. CDR3 bases: TGTGCCAGCAGTTCTCTTCTACAGGGCAACATGAACACTGAAGCTTTCTTT. Residues: CASSSLLQGNMNTEAFF.

This chain uses TRBV29-1 with TRBJ2-5; tentative D call: TRBD1 (6 bases). The CDR3 extends over 13 amino acids. V lost 5 bases and J lost 0, with 10 bases in between. The V gene's germline CDR1 is SQVTM and CDR2 ANQGSEA. The CDR3 sequence is CSVSGQYQETQYF. The CDR3 nucleotides are TGCAGCGTTTCCGGACAGTACCAAGAGACCCAGTACTTC.

The chain couples TRBV30 to TRBJ1-1, with D possibly matching TRBD1 (5 bases). V lost 7 bases and J 0 bases, leaving 15 bases between the germline ends. The CDR3 is 14 residues long. Looked up from germline, CDR1 is GTSNPN and CDR2 is SVGIG (reference sequence). The CDR3 nucleotides read TGTGCCTTTAAGCGGGGCCTGATGAACACTGAAGCTTTCTTT. Translated, it gives CAFKRGLMNTEAFF.

This clone was picked up a small number of times. The rearrangement joins TRBV29-1 to TRBJ2-7, with a tentative D call TRBD2 (6 bases). V lost 4 bases, J lost 3 bases, and 13 bases lay in between. Germline V CDR1 and CDR2: SQVTM, ANQGSEA. The CDR3 covers 13 residues. As DNA, the CDR3 is TGCAGCGTTGTTAGCAGGCGGGACTACGAGCAGTACTTC. Translated, it gives CSVVSRRDYEQYF.

This rearrangement joins TRBV30 to TRBJ2-1, with D unclear. V lost 1 base to trimming and J lost 6 bases, with 10 bases between them. CDR1 and CDR2 from the germline V gene are GTSNPN and SVGIG (reference sequence). This CDR3 comprises 13 residues. CDR3 coding DNA: TGTGCCTGGAGTGAGACGGGCATCAATGAGCAGTTCTTC. Encoded protein: CAWSETGINEQFF.

This clone was detected a few times. The V and J genes are TRBV30 and TRBJ1-3; D call uncertain. There are 12 residues in the CDR3. Trimming removed 2 bases at V and 4 bases at J, with 6 bases between. Germline V gene lookup returns CDR1 GTSNPN and CDR2 SVGIG (reference sequence). CDR3 loop: CAWSQSGNTIYF. Written as DNA, the CDR3 is TGTGCCTGGAGTCAGTCAGGAAACACCATATATTTT.

The gene calls are TRBV30 and TRBJ1-4; no clear D. There are 13 residues in the CDR3. Germline-derived CDR1 and CDR2 are GTSNPN and SVGIG (reference sequence). V was trimmed by 1 base and J by 8 bases, leaving 11 bases between them. The CDR3 nucleotides are TGTGCCTGGAGTGGTGGAAGAAGGGAAAAACTGTTTTTT. Amino acid sequence: CAWSGGRREKLFF.

The rearrangement links TRBV5-1 to TRBJ2-7; unclear D gene. The germline gives CDR1 SGHRS, CDR2 YFSETQ. The germline V and J ends were trimmed by 0 bases and 3 bases, with 4 bases remaining between them. CDR3 length: 12 residues. DNA of the CDR3: TGCGCCAGCAGCTTGGGTATCTACGAGCAGTACTTC. Its protein product is CASSLGIYEQYF.